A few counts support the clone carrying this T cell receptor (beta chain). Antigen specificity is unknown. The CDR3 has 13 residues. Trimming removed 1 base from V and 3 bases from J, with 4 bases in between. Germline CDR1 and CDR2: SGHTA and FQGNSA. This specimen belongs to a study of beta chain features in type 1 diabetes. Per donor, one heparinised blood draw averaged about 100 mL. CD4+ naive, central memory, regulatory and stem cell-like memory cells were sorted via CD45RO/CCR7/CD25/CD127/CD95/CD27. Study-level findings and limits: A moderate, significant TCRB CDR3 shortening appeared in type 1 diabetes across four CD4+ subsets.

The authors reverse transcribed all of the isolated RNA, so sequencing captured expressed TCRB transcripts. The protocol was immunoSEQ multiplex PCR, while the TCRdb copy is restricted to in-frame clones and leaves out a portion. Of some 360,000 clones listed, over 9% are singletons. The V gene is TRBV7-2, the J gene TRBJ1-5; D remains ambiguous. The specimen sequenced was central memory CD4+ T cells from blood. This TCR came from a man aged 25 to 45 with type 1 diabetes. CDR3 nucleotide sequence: TGTGCCAGCAGCTTAGACTACAATCAGCCCCAGCATTTT. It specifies CASSLDYNQPQHF.